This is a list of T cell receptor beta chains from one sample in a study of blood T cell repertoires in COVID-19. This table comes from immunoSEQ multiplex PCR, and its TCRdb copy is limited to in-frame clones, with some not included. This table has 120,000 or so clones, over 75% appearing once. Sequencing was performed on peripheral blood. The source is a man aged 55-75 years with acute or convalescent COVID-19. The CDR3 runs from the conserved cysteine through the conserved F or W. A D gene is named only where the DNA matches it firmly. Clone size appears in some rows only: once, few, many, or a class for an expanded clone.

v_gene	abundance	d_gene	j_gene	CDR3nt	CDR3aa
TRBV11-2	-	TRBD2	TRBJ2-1	TGTGCCAGCAGCTTAGGTCTAGCGGGAGAAGAGCAGTTCTTC	CASSLGLAGEEQFF
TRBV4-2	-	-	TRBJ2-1	TGTGCCAGCAGCCAAGATTCTCGGGATCATGAGCAGTTCTTC	CASSQDSRDHEQFF
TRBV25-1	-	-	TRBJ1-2	TGTGCCAGCAGTGAACCAGGCAGGACTGATAACTATGGCTACACCTTC	CASSEPGRTDNYGYTF
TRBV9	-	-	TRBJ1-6	TGTGCCAGCAGCGGCCGGGACTCTAATTCACCCCTCCACTTT	CASSGRDSNSPLHF
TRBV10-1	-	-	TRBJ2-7	TGCGCCAGCAGTGAGTCTGGTAGCGGCTACGAGCAGTACTTC	CASSESGSGYEQYF
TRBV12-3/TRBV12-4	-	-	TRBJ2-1	TGTGCCAGCAGTCCCGGGATCTACAATGAGCAGTTCTTC	CASSPGIYNEQFF
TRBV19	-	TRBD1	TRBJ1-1	TGTGCCAGTAGTATCCGACAGACAGGGGGCCGGAGGAACACTGAAGCTTTCTTT	CASSIRQTGGRRNTEAFF
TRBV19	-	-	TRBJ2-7	TGTGCCAGTAGAGACAGAGGGGGCTACGAGCAGTACTTC	CASRDRGGYEQYF
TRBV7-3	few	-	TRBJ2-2	TGTGCCAGCAGCTTAAATACAGTTCAGGCCGGGGAGCTGTTTTTT	CASSLNTVQAGELFF
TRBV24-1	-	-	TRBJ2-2	TGTGCCACCAGACCGAGGAAGGTAAGGGAGTGCACCGGGGAGCTGTTTTTT	CATRPRKVRECTGELFF
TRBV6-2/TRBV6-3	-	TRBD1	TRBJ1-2	TGTGCCAGCAGTCACGGACAGGGCTATGGCTACACCTTC	CASSHGQGYGYTF
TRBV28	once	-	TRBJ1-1	TGTGCCAGCAGTTGGGGGGATCCTGAAGCTTTCTTT	CASSWGDPEAFF
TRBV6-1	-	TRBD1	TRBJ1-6	TGTGCCAGCAGTGAAAGCCCCCGGACAGGCCATAATTCACCCCTCCACTTT	CASSESPRTGHNSPLHF
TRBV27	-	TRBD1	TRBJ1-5	TGTGCCAGCAGACTGACAGGGACGGTTCAGCCCCAGCATTTT	CASRLTGTVQPQHF
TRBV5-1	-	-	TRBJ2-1	TGCGCCGTCGTGGAGCAGTTCTTC	CAVVEQFF
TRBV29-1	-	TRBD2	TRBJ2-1	TGCAGCGTTGAAGGAGGGGCTCTAGCGGGACCCTCCTACAATGAGCAGTTCTTC	CSVEGGALAGPSYNEQFF
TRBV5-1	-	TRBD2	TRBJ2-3	TGCGCCAGCAGCGCCGGGAGGGGGGCTCCCACAGATACGCAGTATTTT	CASSAGRGAPTDTQYF
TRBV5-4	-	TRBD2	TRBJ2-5	TGTGCCAGCAGCTCGGGGGGGAGCGGGAGAATTGGAGAGACCCAGTACTTC	CASSSGGSGRIGETQYF
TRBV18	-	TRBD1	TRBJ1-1	TGTGCCAGCTCAGCGGGACAGGCGAACACTGAAGCTTTCTTT	CASSAGQANTEAFF
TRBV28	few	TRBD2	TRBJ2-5	TGTGCCAGCACCATTGGGCCTCTAGCGGGCCGAACGCCCTACTTC	CASTIGPLAGRTPYF
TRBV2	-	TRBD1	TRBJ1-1	TGTGCCAGCAGAGCTGAGGGGGCCCTTGGAGCTTTCTTT	CASRAEGALGAFF
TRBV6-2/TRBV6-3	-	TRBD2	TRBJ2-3	TGTGCCAGCAGTACTGTCGGGACTAGCCCAGATACGCAGTATTTT	CASSTVGTSPDTQYF
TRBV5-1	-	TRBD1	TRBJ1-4	TGCGCCAGCAGCTTCAACGAACAGGGGGCCGGTGAAAAACTGTTTTTT	CASSFNEQGAGEKLFF
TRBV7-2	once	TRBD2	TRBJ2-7	TGTGCCAGCAGCTTATATGCGGGAGGGCCGCACGAGCAGTACTTC	CASSLYAGGPHEQYF
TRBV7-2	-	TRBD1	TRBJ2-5	TGTGCCAGCAGTACCGGGACAGGGTTTGAGACCCAGTACTTC	CASSTGTGFETQYF
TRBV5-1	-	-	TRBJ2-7	TGCGCCAGCAGCTCTACTTACGAGCAGTACTTC	CASSSTYEQYF
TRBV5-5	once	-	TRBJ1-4	TGTGCCAGCAGCTACGGTGCAACTAATGAAAAACTGTTTTTT	CASSYGATNEKLFF
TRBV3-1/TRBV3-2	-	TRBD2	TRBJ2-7	TGTGCCAGCGGGACTAGCGGGAGGGTGGGAGAGCAGTACTTC	CASGTSGRVGEQYF
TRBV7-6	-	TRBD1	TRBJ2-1	TGTGCCAGCAGCTCCTCCGGGACAGGGAGAATTCTTGAGCAGTTCTTC	CASSSSGTGRILEQFF
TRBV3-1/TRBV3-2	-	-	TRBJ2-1	TGTGCCAGCAGCATACTCGTTAGCTCCTACAATGAGCAGTTCTTC	CASSILVSSYNEQFF